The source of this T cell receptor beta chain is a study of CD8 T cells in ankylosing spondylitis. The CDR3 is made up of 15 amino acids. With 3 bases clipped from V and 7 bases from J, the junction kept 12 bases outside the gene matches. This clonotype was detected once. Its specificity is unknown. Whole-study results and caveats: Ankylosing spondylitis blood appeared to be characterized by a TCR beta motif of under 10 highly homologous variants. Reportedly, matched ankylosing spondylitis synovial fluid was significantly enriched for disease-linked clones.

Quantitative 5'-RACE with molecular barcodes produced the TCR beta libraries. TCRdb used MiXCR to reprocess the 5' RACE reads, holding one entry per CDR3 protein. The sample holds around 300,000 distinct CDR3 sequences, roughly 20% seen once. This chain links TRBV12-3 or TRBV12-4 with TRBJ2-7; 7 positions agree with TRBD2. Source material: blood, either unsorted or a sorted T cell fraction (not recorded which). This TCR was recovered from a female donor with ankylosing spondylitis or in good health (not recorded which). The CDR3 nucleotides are TGTGCCAGCAGTTTGGGTAGACTAGCTGGTCCTGAGCAGTACTTC. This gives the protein CASSLGRLAGPEQYF.